The TCR beta chain described here comes from a study of CXCR3-negative and CXCR3-positive naive CD8 T cells. Study-level results: Naive subsets did not differ in surface CD5, and TRB CDR3 properties served to infer TCR strength. Similarly elevated diversity marked both naive subsets, with memory CD8+ cells showing far lower diversity. For CXCR3-positive naive cells, TRB CDR3s were more hydrophobic than those of CXCR3-negative naive cells. Post-cryopreservation CXCR3 expression was partly diminished, and the bulk of assays employed fresh PBMCs.

The germline V gene encodes CDR1 SGHTA and CDR2 FQGNSA. This CDR3 has 15 amino acids. Concerning this clonotype: The target antigen is unknown.

The authors made the TRB cDNA libraries by 5' RACE using UMI labels. TCRdb re-called the 5' RACE reads; one entry per CDR3 protein, DNA not given. This table lists some 130,000 distinct CDR3 sequences. The source is a human donor in good health. Some clones in this sample may be carry-over from other donors' samples. The material sequenced was naive CXCR3+ CD8+ T cells from blood. Subset described: CD45RO-CCR7+CD27+CD95- naive CD8+ T cells expressing CXCR3 (TNR3+). The chain uses TRBV7-2 and TRBJ2-7; TCRdb proposes TRBD1, but this gene call is untestable without DNA. The CDR3 is CASSLGDRSGYEQYF.